The 17 T cell receptor beta chains given below trace back to one sample, sequenced in a study of shared clonotypes between healthy human individuals. This table comes from immunoSEQ multiplex PCR, and its TCRdb copy is limited to in-frame clones, with some not included. The data show about 1.5 million clones, with roughly 96% seen just once and approximately 1% held by the top ten. Sequenced input: naive CD4+ T cells sorted from blood. Subset reported: CD45RA+ positively selected. The origin of the receptors is a man younger than 45 in good health.

The CDR3 nucleotides are TGTGCCAGTAGTATAGGGGGTCTAGCGGGAGTCGGCGATACGCAGTATTTT. Translation: CASSIGGLAGVGDTQYF. V gene TRBV19 combines with J gene TRBJ2-3; 10 positions agree with TRBD2. V lost 1 base to trimming and J lost 6 bases; unmatched junction nucleotides: 10. Looked up from germline, CDR1 is LNHDA and CDR2 is SQIVND (reference sequence). CDR3 length equals 17 residues.

The chain joins TRBV2 to TRBJ2-1; 13 nucleotides match TRBD2. Germline V gives CDR1 SNHLY, CDR2 FYNNEI. The trim removed 2 bases at V and 5 bases at J, leaving 6 bases unmatched. The CDR3 is 17 residues long. CDR3 residues: CASSESTGLAGNNEQFF. The CDR3 nucleotides are TGTGCCAGCAGTGAAAGCACGGGACTAGCGGGGAACAATGAGCAGTTCTTC.

The chain is built from TRBV5-1 and TRBJ2-3; 8 positions match TRBD2. The ends lost 9 bases at V and 3 bases at J; junction bases unmatched: 9. The CDR3 totals 14 residues. CDR1 and CDR2 (germline): SGHRS, YFSETQ. The CDR3 sequence: CATRISGSTDTQYF. In DNA, the CDR3 is TGCGCCACCCGGATCAGCGGGAGTACAGATACGCAGTATTTT. The whole variable domain, filled in from reference TRBV5-1 and TRBJ2-3, reads KAGVTQTPRYLIKTRGQQVTLSCSPISGHRSVSWYQQTPGQGLQFLFEYFSETQRNKGNFPGRFSGRQFSNSRSEMNVSTLELGDSALYLCATRISGSTDTQYFGPGTRLTVL.

This chain connects TRBV19 to TRBJ1-3, with D uncertain. The CDR3 has 13 amino acids. The germline V gene encodes CDR1 LNHDA and CDR2 SQIVND (reference sequence). V gave up 7 bases and J gave up 1 base, with 8 bases separating them. The CDR3 nucleotides read TGTGCCAGTACGGCCACGTCTGGAAACACCATATATTTT. Translating gives CASTATSGNTIYF.

The chain joins TRBV12-5 to TRBJ2-1, with 7 bases fitting TRBD2. J gave up 3 bases and V 5 bases, and 7 bases lay outside the gene matches. CDR1 LGHNT and CDR2 FRNRAP come from the germline V gene. The CDR3 has 15 amino acids. This CDR3 is CASGPERGYYNEQFF. The CDR3 DNA is TGTGCTAGTGGTCCTGAGCGGGGATACTACAATGAGCAGTTCTTC.

This chain joins TRBV25-1 and TRBJ2-7; D is unclear. This CDR3 has 13 amino acids. The V gene lost 6 bases and the J gene lost 3 bases, with 12 bases spanning the gap. CDR1 and CDR2 (germline): MGHDK, SYGVNS. Written as DNA, the CDR3 is TGTGCCAGCAGCGGGCTACAGTTCTACGAGCAGTACTTC. Its translation: CASSGLQFYEQYF.

The V gene is TRBV25-1, the J gene TRBJ2-7; TRBD1 matches at 8 bases. Trimming cost V 1 base and J 7 bases; bases outside gene matches: 6. Germline loops: CDR1 MGHDK, CDR2 SYGVNS. This CDR3 is 14 amino acids long. The CDR3 sequence: CASSESGGGREQYF. CDR3 DNA: TGTGCCAGCAGTGAATCAGGGGGCGGAAGGGAGCAGTACTTC.

This clone was seen a single time. The V and J genes are TRBV11-2 and TRBJ2-1; 11 nucleotides agree with TRBD1. Trimming removed 7 bases from V and 10 bases from J; junction bases left unmatched: 9. Germline CDR1 is SGHAT and CDR2 is FQNNGV. The CDR3 contains 14 residues. CDR3 sequence reads: CASTPGTGGLEQFF. Here the CDR3 DNA reads TGTGCCAGCACCCCCGGGACAGGGGGTCTGGAGCAGTTCTTC.

The chain links TRBV5-5 to TRBJ1-1; D is ambiguous. Trimming shortened V by 0 bases and J by 2 bases, and 11 bases separated the two germline ends. The CDR3 length is 15 residues. CDR1 and CDR2 (germline): SGHKS, YYEKEE (reference sequence). Here the CDR3 reads CASSLDGDYNTEAFF. CDR3 nucleotide sequence: TGTGCCAGCAGCTTGGATGGGGATTACAACACTGAAGCTTTCTTT.

The count of this clone is one. The chain carries TRBV25-1 and TRBJ2-7, with D perhaps matching TRBD2 (6 bases). CDR1 and CDR2 from the germline V gene are MGHDK and SYGVNS. The CDR3 loop spans 13 amino acids. The V gene lost 4 bases and the J gene lost 2 bases, with 9 bases spanning the gap. In DNA, the CDR3 is TGTGCCAGCAGTGGATCTAGCGCCTACGAGCAGTACTTC. Protein sequence: CASSGSSAYEQYF.

The genes are TRBV5-1 and TRBJ2-1; D is possibly TRBD2 (5 bases). CDR3 length equals 15 residues. With 2 bases removed from V and 6 bases from J, the gap between germline ends came to 15 bases. Germline CDR1 reads SGHRS; CDR2 reads YFSETQ. For the CDR3, the DNA is TGCGCCAGCAGCTTCGTCGGGGTTCTTATCAATGAGCAGTTCTTC. This codes for CASSFVGVLINEQFF.

The rearrangement joins TRBV19 to TRBJ2-7; TRBD2 matches at 9 bases. V lost 3 bases, J lost 3 bases, and 9 bases stayed unmatched. The CDR3 consists of 16 residues. The germline V gene has CDR1 LNHDA and CDR2 SQIVND (reference sequence). CDR3 nucleotide sequence: TGTGCCAGTAGTATGTCCGAAGCGGGAGGCTTCTACGAGCAGTACTTC. Its translation is CASSMSEAGGFYEQYF. Based on the CDR3 plus reference TRBV19 and TRBJ2-7, the full variable domain is DGGITQSPKYLFRKEGQNVTLSCEQNLNHDAMYWYRQDPGQGLRLIYYSQIVNDFQKGDIAEGYSVSREKKESFPLTVTSAQKNPTAFYLCASSMSEAGGFYEQYFGPGTRLTVT.

This rearrangement joins TRBV29-1 to TRBJ2-2; D possibly corresponds to TRBD2 (5 bases). CDR1 SQVTM and CDR2 ANQGSEA come from the germline V gene. Deletions cut 7 bases from V and 1 base from J, with 10 bases between. The CDR3 covers 13 residues. In nucleotides, the CDR3 is TGCAGCGCAGAGCGGCAGAACACCGGGGAGCTGTTTTTT. This translates into CSAERQNTGELFF.

The chain combines TRBV27 with TRBJ1-4, with 9 bases that match TRBD1. This CDR3 has 13 amino acids. V was pared by 10 bases and J by 7 bases, with 7 bases of the junction left unmatched. Germline CDR1 is MNHEY and CDR2 is SMNVEV (reference sequence). The CDR3 DNA sequence: TGTGCCACACCGGGACAGGGCACTGAAAAACTGTTTTTT. Protein product: CATPGQGTEKLFF. The variable domain in full, completed from reference TRBV27 and TRBJ1-4, reads EAQVTQNPRYLITVTGKKLTVTCSQNMNHEYMSWYRQDPGLGLRQIYYSMNVEVTDKGDVPEGYKVSRKEKRNFPLILESPSPNQTSLYFCATPGQGTEKLFFGSGTQLSVL.

This chain links TRBV28 with TRBJ1-1; D call uncertain. This CDR3 is built from 12 residues. Germline assignment: CDR1 MDHEN and CDR2 SYDVKM. The germline V and J ends were trimmed by 8 bases and 4 bases, with 11 bases remaining between them. The CDR3 nucleotides read TGTGCCAGCGAGGGATTGCGCACTGAAGCTTTCTTT. Translation gives CASEGLRTEAFF. The variable domain in full, with the rest retrieved from reference TRBV28 and TRBJ1-1, is DVKVTQSSRYLVKRTGEKVFLECVQDMDHENMFWYRQDPGLGLRLIYFSYDVKMKEKGDIPEGYSVSREKKERFSLILESASTNQTSMYLCASEGLRTEAFFGQGTRLTVV.

V usage is TRBV29-1 and J usage is TRBJ2-4; 8 bases line up with TRBD1. The trim removed 4 bases at V and 4 bases at J, leaving 3 bases unmatched. There are 13 residues in the CDR3. Germline lookup yields CDR1 SQVTM and CDR2 ANQGSEA. CDR3 coding DNA: TGCAGCGTTGGACAGGGGACGAAAAACATTCAGTACTTC. Residues: CSVGQGTKNIQYF.

V is TRBV6-6 and J is TRBJ2-1, with a possible D match to TRBD2 (6 bases). The CDR3 is 15 residues long. The germline V gene has CDR1 MNHNY and CDR2 SVGAGI (reference sequence). V shed 11 bases and J shed 3 bases, with 20 bases lying between them. The CDR3 DNA is TGTGCCTACGGGGAGGTGGGAGGTTACTACAATGAGCAGTTCTTC. This codes for CAYGEVGGYYNEQFF.